The entry below gives a single T cell receptor (beta chain) sequence along with its context. The authors' processing: Reference gene primer amplification gave estimated nucleated cell counts. Method: immunoSEQ multiplex PCR; TCRdb's copy keeps in-frame clones and lacks some. V, J and clone size are taken as reported in that table, and D and trimming were inferred from the DNA itself. The table has more than 200,000 clones, under 85% seen once. This entry is derived from a study of blood T cell repertoires in COVID-19. Study-level background: Material from acute and convalescent COVID-19 was sourced from the United States, Italy and Spain. The analysed material was cDNA or gDNA that came from T cells, B-cell-depleted T cells, or PBMCs.

Germline CDR1 and CDR2: SQVTM and ANQGSEA. This CDR3 has 13 residues. With 7 bases clipped from V and 6 bases from J, the junction kept 8 bases outside the gene matches. The source is a woman between 35 and 50 years old with active or convalescent COVID-19. The specimen was peripheral blood. V is TRBV29-1 and J is TRBJ1-4, with 7 bases that match TRBD1. This chain's CDR3 is CSAGQDGYEKLFF. The CDR3 DNA reads TGCAGCGCCGGACAGGACGGGTATGAAAAACTGTTTTTT.